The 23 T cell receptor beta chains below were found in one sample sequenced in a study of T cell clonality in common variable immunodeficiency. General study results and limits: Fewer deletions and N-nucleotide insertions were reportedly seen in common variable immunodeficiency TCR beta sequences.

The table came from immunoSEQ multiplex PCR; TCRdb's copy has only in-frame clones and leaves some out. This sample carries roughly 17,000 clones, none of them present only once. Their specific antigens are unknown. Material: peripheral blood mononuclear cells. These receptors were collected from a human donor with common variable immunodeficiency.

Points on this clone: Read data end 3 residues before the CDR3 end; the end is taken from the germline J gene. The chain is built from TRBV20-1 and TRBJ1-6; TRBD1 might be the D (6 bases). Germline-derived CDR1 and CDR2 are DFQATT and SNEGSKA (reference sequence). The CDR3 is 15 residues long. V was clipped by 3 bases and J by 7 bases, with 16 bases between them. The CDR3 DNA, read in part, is TGCAGTGCTAGGGCTGGGACACGGAGGAATTCACCC. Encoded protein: CSARAGTRRNSP. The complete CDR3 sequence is CSARAGTRRNSPLHF.

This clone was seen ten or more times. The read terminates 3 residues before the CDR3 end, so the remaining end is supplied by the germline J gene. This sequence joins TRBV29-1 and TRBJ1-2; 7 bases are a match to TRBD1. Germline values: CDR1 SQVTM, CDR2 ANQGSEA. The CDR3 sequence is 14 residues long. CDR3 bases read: TGCAGCGTTGACGGGCGACAGGGCCCGCAGGGC. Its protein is CSVDGRQGPQG. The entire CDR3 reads CSVDGRQGPQGYTF.

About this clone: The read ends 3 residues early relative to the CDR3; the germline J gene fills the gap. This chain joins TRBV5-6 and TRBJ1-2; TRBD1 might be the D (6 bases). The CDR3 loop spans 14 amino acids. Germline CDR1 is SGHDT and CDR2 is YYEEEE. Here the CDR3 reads CASSLASAGEGYTF. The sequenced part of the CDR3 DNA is TGTGCCAGCAGCTTGGCGTCGGCAGGGGAAGGC.

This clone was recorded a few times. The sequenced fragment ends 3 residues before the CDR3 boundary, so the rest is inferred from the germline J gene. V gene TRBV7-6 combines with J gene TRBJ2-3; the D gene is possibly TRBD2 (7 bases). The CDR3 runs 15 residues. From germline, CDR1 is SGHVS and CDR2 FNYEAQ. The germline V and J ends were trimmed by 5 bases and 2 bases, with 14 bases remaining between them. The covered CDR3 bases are TGTGCCAGCAGCCCCGGGGGGACATACACAGATACG. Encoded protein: CASSPGGTYTDT. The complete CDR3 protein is CASSPGGTYTDTQYF.

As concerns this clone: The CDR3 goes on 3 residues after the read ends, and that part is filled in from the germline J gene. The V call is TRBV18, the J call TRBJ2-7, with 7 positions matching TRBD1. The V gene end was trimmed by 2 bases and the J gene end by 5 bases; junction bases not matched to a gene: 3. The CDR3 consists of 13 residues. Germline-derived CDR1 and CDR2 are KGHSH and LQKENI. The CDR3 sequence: CASSPGTADEQYF. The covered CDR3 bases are TGTGCCAGCTCACCAGGGACAGCCGACGAG.

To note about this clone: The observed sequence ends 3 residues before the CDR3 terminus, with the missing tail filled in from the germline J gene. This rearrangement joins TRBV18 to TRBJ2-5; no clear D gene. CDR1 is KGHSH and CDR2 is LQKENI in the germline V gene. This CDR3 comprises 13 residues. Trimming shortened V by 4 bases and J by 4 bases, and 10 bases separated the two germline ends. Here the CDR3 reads CASSQLKVETQYF. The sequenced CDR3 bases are TGTGCCAGCTCACAACTTAAAGTAGAGACC.

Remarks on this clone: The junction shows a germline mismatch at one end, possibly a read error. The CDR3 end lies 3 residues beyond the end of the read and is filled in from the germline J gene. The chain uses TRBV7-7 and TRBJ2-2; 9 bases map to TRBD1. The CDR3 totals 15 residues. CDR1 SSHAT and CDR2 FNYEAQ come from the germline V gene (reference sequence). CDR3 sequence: CASSLADRGAGELFF. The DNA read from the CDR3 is TGTGCTAGCAGCTTAGCGGACAGGGGAGCCGGGGAG.

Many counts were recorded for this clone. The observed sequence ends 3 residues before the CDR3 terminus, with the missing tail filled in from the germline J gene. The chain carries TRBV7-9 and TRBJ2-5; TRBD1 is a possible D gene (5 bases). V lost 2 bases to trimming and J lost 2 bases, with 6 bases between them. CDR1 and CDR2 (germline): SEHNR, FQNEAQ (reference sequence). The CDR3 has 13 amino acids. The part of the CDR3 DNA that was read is TGTGCCAGCAGCTTACCAGGGCAAGAGACC. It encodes CASSLPGQET. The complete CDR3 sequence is CASSLPGQETQYF.

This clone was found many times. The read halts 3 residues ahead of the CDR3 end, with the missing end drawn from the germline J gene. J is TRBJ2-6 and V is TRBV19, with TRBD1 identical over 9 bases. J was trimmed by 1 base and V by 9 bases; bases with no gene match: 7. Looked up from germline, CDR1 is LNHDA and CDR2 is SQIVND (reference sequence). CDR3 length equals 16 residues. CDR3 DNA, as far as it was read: TGTGCCAGCTCCACAGGGGGCGTATCTGGGGCCAACGTC. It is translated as CASSTGGVSGANV. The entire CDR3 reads CASSTGGVSGANVLTF.

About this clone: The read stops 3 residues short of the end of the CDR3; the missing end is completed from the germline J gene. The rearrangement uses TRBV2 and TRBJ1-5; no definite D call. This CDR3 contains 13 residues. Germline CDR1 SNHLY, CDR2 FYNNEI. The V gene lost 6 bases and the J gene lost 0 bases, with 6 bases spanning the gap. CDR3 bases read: TGTGCCAGCAGAATATATAGCAATCAGCCC. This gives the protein CASRIYSNQP. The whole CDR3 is CASRIYSNQPQHF. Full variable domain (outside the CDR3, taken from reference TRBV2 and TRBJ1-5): EPEVTQTPSHQVTQMGQEVILRCVPISNHLYFYWYRQILGQKVEFLVSFYNNEISEKSEIFDDQFSVERPDGSNFTLKIRSTKLEDSAMYFCASRIYSNQPQHFGDGTRLSIL.

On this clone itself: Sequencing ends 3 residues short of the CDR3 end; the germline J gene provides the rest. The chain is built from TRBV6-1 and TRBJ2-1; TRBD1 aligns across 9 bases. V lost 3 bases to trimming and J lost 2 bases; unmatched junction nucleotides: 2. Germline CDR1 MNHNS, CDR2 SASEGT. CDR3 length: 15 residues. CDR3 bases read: TGTGCCAGCAGTGAGGACAGGGGAACCTACAATGAG. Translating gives CASSEDRGTYNE. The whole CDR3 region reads CASSEDRGTYNEQFF.

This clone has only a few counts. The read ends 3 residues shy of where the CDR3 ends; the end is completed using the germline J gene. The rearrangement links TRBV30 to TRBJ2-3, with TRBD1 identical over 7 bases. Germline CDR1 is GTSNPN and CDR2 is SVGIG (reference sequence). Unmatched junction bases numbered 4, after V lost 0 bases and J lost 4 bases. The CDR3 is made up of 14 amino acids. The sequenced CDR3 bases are TGTGCCTGGAGTGTAGACAGGGTGGCAGATACG. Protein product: CAWSVDRVADT. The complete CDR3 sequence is CAWSVDRVADTQYF.

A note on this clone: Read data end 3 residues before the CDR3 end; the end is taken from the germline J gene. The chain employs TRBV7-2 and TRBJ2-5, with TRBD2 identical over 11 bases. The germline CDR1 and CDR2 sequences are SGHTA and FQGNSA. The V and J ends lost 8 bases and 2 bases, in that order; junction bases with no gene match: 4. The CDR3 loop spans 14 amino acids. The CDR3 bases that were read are TGTGCCAGCTCTAGCGGGGGGATACAAGAGACC. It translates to CASSSGGIQET. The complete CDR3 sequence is CASSSGGIQETQYF.

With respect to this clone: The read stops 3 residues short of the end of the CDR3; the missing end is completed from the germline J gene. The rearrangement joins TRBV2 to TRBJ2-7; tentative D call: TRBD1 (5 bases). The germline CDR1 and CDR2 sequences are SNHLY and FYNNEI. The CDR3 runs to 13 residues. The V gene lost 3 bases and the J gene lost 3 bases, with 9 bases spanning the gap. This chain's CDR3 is CASSDRVGYEQYF. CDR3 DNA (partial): TGTGCCAGCAGTGACAGGGTGGGCTACGAG.

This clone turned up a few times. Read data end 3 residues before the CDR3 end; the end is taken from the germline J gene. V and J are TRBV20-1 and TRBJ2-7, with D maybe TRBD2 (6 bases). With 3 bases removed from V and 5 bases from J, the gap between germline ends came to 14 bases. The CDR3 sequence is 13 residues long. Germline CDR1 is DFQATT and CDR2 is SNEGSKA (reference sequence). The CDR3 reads CSASVRGFNEQYF. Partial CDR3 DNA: TGCAGTGCTAGTGTTCGGGGGTTTAACGAG.

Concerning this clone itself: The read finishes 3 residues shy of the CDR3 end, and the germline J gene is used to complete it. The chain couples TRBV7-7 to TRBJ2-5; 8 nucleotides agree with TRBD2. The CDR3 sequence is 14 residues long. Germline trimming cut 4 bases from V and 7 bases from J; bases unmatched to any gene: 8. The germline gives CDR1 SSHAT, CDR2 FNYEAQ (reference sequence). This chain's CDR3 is CASSSPGTRGTQYF. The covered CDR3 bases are TGTGCCAGCAGCTCCCCCGGGACTAGGGGGACC. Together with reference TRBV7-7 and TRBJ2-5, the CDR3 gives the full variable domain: GAGVSQSPRYKVTKRGQDVTLRCDPISSHATLYWYQQALGQGPEFLTYFNYEAQPDKSGLPSDRFSAERPEGSISTLTIQRTEQRDSAMYRCASSSPGTRGTQYFGPGTRLLVL.

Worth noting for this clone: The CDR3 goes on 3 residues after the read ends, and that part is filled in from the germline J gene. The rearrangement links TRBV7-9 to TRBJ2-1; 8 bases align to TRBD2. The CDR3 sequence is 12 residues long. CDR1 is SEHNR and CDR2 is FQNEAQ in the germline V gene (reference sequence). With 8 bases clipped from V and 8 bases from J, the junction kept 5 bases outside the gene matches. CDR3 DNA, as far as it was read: TGTGCCAGCCTTCGGGGGGGGGATGAG. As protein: CASLRGGDE. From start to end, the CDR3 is CASLRGGDEQFF.

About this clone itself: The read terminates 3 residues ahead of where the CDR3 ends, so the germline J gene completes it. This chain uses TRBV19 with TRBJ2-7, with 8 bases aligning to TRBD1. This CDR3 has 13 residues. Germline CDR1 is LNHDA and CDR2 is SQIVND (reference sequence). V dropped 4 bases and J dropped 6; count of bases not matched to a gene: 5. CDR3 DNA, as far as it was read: TGTGCCAGTAGTAGCGGACAGGGAACCGAG. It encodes CASSSGQGTE. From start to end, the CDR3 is CASSSGQGTEQYF.

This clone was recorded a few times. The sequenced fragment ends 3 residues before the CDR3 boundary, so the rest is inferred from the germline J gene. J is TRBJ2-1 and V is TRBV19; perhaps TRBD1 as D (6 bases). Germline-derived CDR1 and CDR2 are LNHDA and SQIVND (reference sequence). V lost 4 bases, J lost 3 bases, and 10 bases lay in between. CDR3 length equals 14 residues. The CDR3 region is CASSNRDNYNEQFF. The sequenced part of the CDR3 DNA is TGTGCCAGTAGTAACCGGGACAACTACAATGAG.

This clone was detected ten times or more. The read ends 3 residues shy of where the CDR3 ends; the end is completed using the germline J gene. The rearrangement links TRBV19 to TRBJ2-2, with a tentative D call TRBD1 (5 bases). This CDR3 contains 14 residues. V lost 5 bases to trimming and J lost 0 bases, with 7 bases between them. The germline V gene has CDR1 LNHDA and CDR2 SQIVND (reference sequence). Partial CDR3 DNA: TGTGCCAGTAGTGACAGCGCGAACACCGGGGAG. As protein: CASSDSANTGE. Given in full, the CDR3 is CASSDSANTGELFF.

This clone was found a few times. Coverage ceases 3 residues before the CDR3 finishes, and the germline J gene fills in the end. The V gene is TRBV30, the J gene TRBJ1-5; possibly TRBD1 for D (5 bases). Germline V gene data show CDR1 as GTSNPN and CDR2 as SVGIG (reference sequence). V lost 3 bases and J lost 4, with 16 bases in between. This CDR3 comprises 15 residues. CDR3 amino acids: CAWSRGDSPNQPQHF. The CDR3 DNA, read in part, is TGTGCCTGGAGCCGTGGAGACAGCCCTAATCAGCCC.

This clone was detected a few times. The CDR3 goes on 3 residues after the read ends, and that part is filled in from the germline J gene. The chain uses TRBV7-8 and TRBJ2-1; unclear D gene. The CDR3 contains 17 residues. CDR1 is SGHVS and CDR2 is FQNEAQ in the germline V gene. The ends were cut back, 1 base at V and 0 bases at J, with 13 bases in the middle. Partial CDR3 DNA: TGTGCCAGCAGCTTAGGGTTGCGGTTCAGCTCCTACAATGAG. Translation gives CASSLGLRFSSYNE. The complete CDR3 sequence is CASSLGLRFSSYNEQFF.

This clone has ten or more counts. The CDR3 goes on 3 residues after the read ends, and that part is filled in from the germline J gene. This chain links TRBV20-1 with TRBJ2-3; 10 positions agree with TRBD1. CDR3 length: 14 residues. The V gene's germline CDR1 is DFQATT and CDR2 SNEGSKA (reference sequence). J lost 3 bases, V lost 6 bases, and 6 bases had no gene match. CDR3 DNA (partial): TGCAGTGCCAGACAGGGGGCTACGACAGATACG. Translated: CSARQGATTDT. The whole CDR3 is CSARQGATTDTQYF.